This TCR beta chain is from a study of tumor-infiltrating lymphocytes in primary liver carcinoma. Study-wide results and limits: The difference in top-250-clone fraction between tumors and blood was significant, favoring tumors (p = 0.039). Because the samples were bulk unsorted, the study did not compare CD4+ and CD8+ repertoires.

Unsorted whole blood yielded the blood RNA, and germline DNA was also extracted. Approximately 4.2 milliliters of peripheral blood were drawn preoperatively. Germline V gene sequence: CDR1 SGHRS, CDR2 YFSETQ. The CDR3 length is 16 residues. From roughly 0.45 ug total RNA, TCR beta cDNA was generated with a primer in the constant region. Libraries of TCR beta came from three nested multiplex PCR rounds with slightly modified ARM-PCR. A C-beta reverse primer was combined with TRBV1-TRBV30 forward primers in the first two PCR rounds, and each round had about 10 cycles. TCRdb redid the calling of the multiplex PCR reads with MiXCR, one entry per CDR3 protein. The sample lists hundreds of thousands of distinct CDR3 sequences; around three fifths were seen once. About this clonotype itself: Its matching antigen is unknown. An end of the junction differs from the germline gene, which may be a read error.

The sample comprised peripheral blood. The receptor was isolated from a woman aged 25-40 years with primary liver carcinoma and hepatitis B virus infection. V is TRBV5-1 and J is TRBJ2-1; D is perhaps TRBD2 (5 bases). The CDR3 nucleotides read TGCGCCAACAGCTTGGAGGCGAGAGGGCCATGGAATGAGCAGTTCTTC. Its protein product is CANSLEARGPWNEQFF.